The 8 T cell receptor beta chains in this list originate from one sample, sequenced in a study of beta chain features in type 1 diabetes. Overall study results and limits: Shortening of TCRB CDR3s, moderate but significant, appeared in all four CD4+ subsets of Type 1 diabetes patients.

The authors reverse transcribed all of the isolated RNA, so sequencing captured expressed TCRB transcripts. The method was immunoSEQ multiplex PCR; TCRdb's version includes in-frame clones alone and lacks a portion of them. The repertoire holds approximately 730,000 clones, around an eighth seen once, with approximately 0.022% in the top ten. Antigens for these TCRs are unknown. Sample: naive CD4+ T cells from blood. Receptor source: a man between 18 and 35 years old with type 1 diabetes.

This clone was detected a few times. The chain has TRBV19 and TRBJ1-2; tentatively, D is TRBD1 (5 bases). Trimming shortened V by 0 bases and J by 4 bases, and 9 bases separated the two germline ends. From germline, CDR1 is LNHDA and CDR2 SQIVND (reference sequence). The CDR3 totals 14 residues. CDR3 region: CASSIDQGSYGYTF. CDR3 sequence (DNA): TGTGCCAGTAGTATAGATCAGGGTAGCTATGGCTACACCTTC.

The sample holds a few counts of this clone. The rearrangement uses TRBV5-1 and TRBJ2-5; D could derive from TRBD1 or TRBD2 (5 bases each). This CDR3 is 14 amino acids long. Per the germline V gene, CDR1 is SGHRS and CDR2 is YFSETQ. Trimming cost V 2 bases and J 4 bases, with 12 bases left between them. The DNA of the CDR3 is TGCGCCAGCAGCTTAGGGACGGTCGGAGAGACCCAGTACTTC. This codes for CASSLGTVGETQYF.

The V and J genes are TRBV18 and TRBJ2-2; D is perhaps TRBD2 (6 bases). Germline V gene sequence: CDR1 KGHSH, CDR2 LQKENI. The ends were cut back, 3 bases at V and 2 bases at J, with 13 bases in the middle. The CDR3 extends over 16 amino acids. CDR3 amino acids: CASSPPGLLNTGELFF. As DNA, the CDR3 is TGTGCCAGCTCACCTCCGGGACTTCTTAACACCGGGGAGCTGTTTTTT.

The rearrangement links TRBV5-4 to TRBJ1-4; D is unresolved. V was cut by 4 bases and J by 3 bases, with 10 bases left in between. The CDR3 length is 14 residues. Germline CDR1 SGHNT, CDR2 YYREEE (reference sequence). The DNA of the CDR3 is TGTGCCAGCAGCCCTGCAGCGTCTAATGAAAAACTGTTTTTT. This codes for CASSPAASNEKLFF.

The rearrangement uses TRBV18 and TRBJ1-4; D is perhaps TRBD1 (6 bases). Germline-derived CDR1 and CDR2 are KGHSH and LQKENI. The CDR3 sequence is 14 residues long. Trimming shortened V by 2 bases and J by 7 bases, and 11 bases separated the two germline ends. This chain's CDR3 is CASSPTTGAEKLFF. The CDR3 coding sequence is TGTGCCAGCTCACCAACGACAGGAGCTGAAAAACTGTTTTTT.

The rearrangement joins TRBV7-2 to TRBJ1-2; D perhaps matches TRBD1 (5 bases). This CDR3 contains 15 residues. CDR1 and CDR2 (germline): SGHTA, FQGNSA. Trimming removed 5 bases at V and 5 bases at J, with 18 bases between. In DNA, the CDR3 is TGTGCCAGCAGCGACAGACAGACCTTTGGGTATGGCTACACCTTC. Protein: CASSDRQTFGYGYTF.

The CDR3 region has the DNA TGTGCCAGCAGCTTGCAACGGTCGAGGGGGTATGGCTACACCTTC. This sequence encodes CASSLQRSRGYGYTF. This chain uses TRBV5-6 with TRBJ1-2, with TRBD1 as a possible D gene (6 bases). Trimming shortened V by 1 base and J by 5 bases, and 15 bases separated the two germline ends. CDR1 and CDR2 (germline): SGHDT, YYEEEE. The CDR3 is 15 amino acids.

This clone was observed a few times. The chain links TRBV19 to TRBJ1-2; TRBD1 is a possible D gene (5 bases). The CDR3 sequence is 14 residues long. V was clipped by 5 bases and J by 4 bases, with 14 bases between them. Germline V CDR1 and CDR2: LNHDA, SQIVND (reference sequence). For the CDR3, the DNA is TGTGCCAGTAGTTTGTGGGGGGATTCCTATGGCTACACCTTC. It translates to CASSLWGDSYGYTF. Variable domain in full (rest from reference TRBV19 and TRBJ1-2): DGGITQSPKYLFRKEGQNVTLSCEQNLNHDAMYWYRQDPGQGLRLIYYSQIVNDFQKGDIAEGYSVSREKKESFPLTVTSAQKNPTAFYLCASSLWGDSYGYTFGSGTRLTVV.